The rows below give T cell receptor beta chains drawn from one sample of a study of early T cells in non-severe SARS-CoV-2 infection. TCRdb redid the calling of the 5' RACE reads with MiXCR, one entry per CDR3 protein. The sample lists 30,000 or so distinct CDR3 sequences, 5.3% seen once, with roughly 4.1% in the top ten. Material for sequencing was whole blood. The receptor set was obtained from an adult who was a healthcare worker with PCR-confirmed SARS-CoV-2 infection or an uninfected control (not recorded which). Each CDR3 is given with its conserved first and last residue. The D gene is left open where the match is weak. The size entry is marked missing in some rows and otherwise reads once, few, many or a size class.

J gene: TRBJ2-1; D gene: TRBD2; V gene: TRBV7-9; clone size: many; CDR3 protein: CASSFKAGGYNEQFF; CDR3 DNA: TGTGCCAGCAGCTTTAAGGCGGGAGGGTACAATGAGCAGTTCTTC
J gene: TRBJ2-3; D gene: -; V gene: TRBV5-1; clone size: many; CDR3 protein: CASSQRDKLSTDTQYF; CDR3 DNA: TGCGCCAGCAGTCAACGGGACAAGCTTAGCACAGATACGCAGTATTTT
J gene: TRBJ1-2; D gene: -; V gene: TRBV28; clone size: many; CDR3 protein: CASSLTGSQGYGYTF; CDR3 DNA: TGTGCCAGCAGTTTAACGGGGTCGCAGGGGTATGGCTACACCTTC
J gene: TRBJ2-3; D gene: -; V gene: TRBV20-1; clone size: -; CDR3 protein: CSAKWRTLSTDTQYF; CDR3 DNA: TGCAGTGCCAAGTGGAGGACTCTCAGCACAGATACGCAGTATTTT
J gene: TRBJ2-5; D gene: TRBD1; V gene: TRBV2; clone size: medium-sized; CDR3 protein: CASRGQGETQYF; CDR3 DNA: TGTGCCAGCAGAGGACAGGGAGAGACCCAGTACTTC
J gene: TRBJ1-4; D gene: -; V gene: TRBV12-3/TRBV12-4; clone size: medium-sized; CDR3 protein: CASSQDRSSGKLFF; CDR3 DNA: TGTGCCAGCAGCCAAGACAGGTCCTCAGGGAAACTGTTTTTT
J gene: TRBJ2-4; D gene: -; V gene: TRBV7-3; clone size: many; CDR3 protein: CASSFQGDIQYF; CDR3 DNA: TGTGCCAGCAGCTTTCAGGGTGACATTCAGTACTTC
J gene: TRBJ2-5; D gene: -; V gene: TRBV12-3/TRBV12-4; clone size: many; CDR3 protein: CASSFKGPVETQYF; CDR3 DNA: TGTGCCAGCAGTTTTAAGGGCCCGGTGGAGACCCAGTACTTC
J gene: TRBJ2-7; D gene: TRBD2; V gene: TRBV20-1; clone size: few; CDR3 protein: CSASGAGTINEQYF; CDR3 DNA: TGCAGTGCTAGTGGAGCCGGGACTATTAACGAGCAGTACTTC
J gene: TRBJ2-1; D gene: TRBD1; V gene: TRBV6-6; clone size: many; CDR3 protein: CASSYGQGALSSYNEQFF; CDR3 DNA: TGTGCCAGCAGTTACGGACAGGGGGCACTTAGCTCCTACAATGAGCAGTTCTTC
J gene: TRBJ2-1; D gene: TRBD2; V gene: TRBV19; clone size: many; CDR3 protein: CASSIAGGPNEQFF; CDR3 DNA: TGTGCCAGTAGTATAGCGGGAGGGCCCAATGAGCAGTTCTTC
J gene: TRBJ2-4; D gene: -; V gene: TRBV28; clone size: many; CDR3 protein: CASSLGGRMVDIQYF; CDR3 DNA: TGTGCCAGCAGTTTAGGGGGGAGGATGGTGGACATTCAGTACTTC
J gene: TRBJ2-1; D gene: -; V gene: TRBV20-1; clone size: many; CDR3 protein: CSASDYSSYNEQFF; CDR3 DNA: TGCAGTGCTAGTGATTACAGCTCCTACAATGAGCAGTTCTTC
J gene: TRBJ2-2; D gene: TRBD1; V gene: TRBV15; clone size: many; CDR3 protein: CATSRDRNTGVRAGELFF; CDR3 DNA: TGTGCCACCAGCAGAGATCGGAACACAGGGGTGAGGGCCGGGGAGCTGTTTTTT
J gene: TRBJ2-3; D gene: -; V gene: TRBV29-1; clone size: many; CDR3 protein: CSATFHTDTQYF; CDR3 DNA: TGCAGCGCGACGTTTCACACAGATACGCAGTATTTT
J gene: TRBJ2-1; D gene: -; V gene: TRBV20-1; clone size: many; CDR3 protein: CSARGGSGGDEQFF; CDR3 DNA: TGCAGTGCTAGAGGGGGTTCTGGGGGCGATGAGCAGTTCTTC
J gene: TRBJ1-5; D gene: -; V gene: TRBV27; clone size: few; CDR3 protein: CASGGVYSNQPQHF; CDR3 DNA: TGTGCCAGCGGCGGGGTCTATAGCAATCAGCCCCAGCATTTT
J gene: TRBJ2-6; D gene: TRBD1; V gene: TRBV28; clone size: many; CDR3 protein: CASSSLGQGYGANVLTF; CDR3 DNA: TGTGCCAGCAGTTCCCTGGGACAGGGTTACGGGGCCAACGTCCTGACTTTC
J gene: TRBJ1-5; D gene: -; V gene: TRBV20-1; clone size: -; CDR3 protein: CSASLTAGYNQPQHF; CDR3 DNA: TGCAGTGCTTCCTTGACAGCCGGGTATAATCAGCCCCAGCATTTT
J gene: TRBJ1-1; D gene: -; V gene: TRBV6-5; clone size: many; CDR3 protein: CASSPRGPLRFTEAFF; CDR3 DNA: TGTGCCAGCAGCCCCAGGGGACCCCTCAGGTTCACTGAAGCTTTCTTT
J gene: TRBJ2-7; D gene: -; V gene: TRBV25-1; clone size: many; CDR3 protein: CASSEAGSSYEQYF; CDR3 DNA: TGTGCCAGCAGTGAGGCTGGCAGCTCCTACGAGCAGTACTTC
J gene: TRBJ2-7; D gene: TRBD1; V gene: TRBV7-9; clone size: many; CDR3 protein: CASSQDRGIDEQYF; CDR3 DNA: TGTGCCAGCAGCCAGGACAGGGGAATCGACGAGCAGTACTTC
J gene: TRBJ2-5; D gene: -; V gene: TRBV7-8; clone size: many; CDR3 protein: CASSQTETQYF; CDR3 DNA: TGTGCCAGCAGCCAAACGGAGACCCAGTACTTC
J gene: TRBJ2-2; D gene: -; V gene: TRBV5-5; clone size: few; CDR3 protein: CASSPTLSGELFF; CDR3 DNA: TGTGCCAGCAGCCCAACGTTGTCTGGGGAGCTGTTTTTT
J gene: TRBJ1-1; D gene: -; V gene: TRBV12-5; clone size: -; CDR3 protein: CASGLGTSYTEAFF; CDR3 DNA: TGTGCTAGTGGTTTGGGGACATCCTACACTGAAGCTTTCTTT
J gene: TRBJ1-5; D gene: TRBD1; V gene: TRBV6-1; clone size: few; CDR3 protein: CASSGRNTAGGASGNQPQHF; CDR3 DNA: TGTGCCAGCAGTGGGCGAAATACGGCAGGGGGTGCGTCGGGCAATCAGCCCCAGCATTTT
J gene: TRBJ2-1; D gene: -; V gene: TRBV7-2; clone size: many; CDR3 protein: CASSLSPLGIRSYNEQFF; CDR3 DNA: TGTGCCAGCAGCTTAAGCCCTCTAGGGATTCGGTCCTACAATGAGCAGTTCTTC
J gene: TRBJ1-5; D gene: TRBD1; V gene: TRBV29-1; clone size: -; CDR3 protein: CSYTRGTGNQPQHF; CDR3 DNA: TGCAGCTACACCAGGGGGACAGGGAATCAGCCCCAGCATTTT
J gene: TRBJ2-2; D gene: TRBD2; V gene: TRBV3-1; clone size: many; CDR3 protein: CASSQDFRLAGSPGELFF; CDR3 DNA: TGTGCCAGCAGCCAAGATTTTCGGCTAGCGGGAAGTCCCGGGGAGCTGTTTTTT
J gene: TRBJ2-2; D gene: -; V gene: TRBV27; clone size: many; CDR3 protein: CASSVGVGTGELFF; CDR3 DNA: TGTGCCAGCAGTGTGGGAGTTGGCACCGGGGAGCTGTTTTTT
J gene: TRBJ2-1; D gene: -; V gene: TRBV20-1; clone size: many; CDR3 protein: CSAAGTTLTDEQFF; CDR3 DNA: TGCAGTGCTGCCGGGACCACCCTTACCGATGAGCAGTTCTTC
J gene: TRBJ2-3; D gene: -; V gene: TRBV6-6; clone size: -; CDR3 protein: CASHHVDTQYF; CDR3 DNA: TGTGCCAGCCATCATGTCGATACGCAGTATTTT
J gene: TRBJ1-4; D gene: -; V gene: TRBV2; clone size: many; CDR3 protein: CASSGGGAREKLFF; CDR3 DNA: TGTGCCAGCAGCGGGGGAGGGGCGCGTGAAAAACTGTTTTTT
J gene: TRBJ1-1; D gene: TRBD1; V gene: TRBV5-1; clone size: few; CDR3 protein: CASSPGQGANTEAFF; CDR3 DNA: TGCGCCAGCAGCCCCGGACAGGGGGCGAACACTGAAGCTTTCTTT
J gene: TRBJ1-5; D gene: -; V gene: TRBV29-1; clone size: many; CDR3 protein: CSVGGGGQPQHF; CDR3 DNA: TGCAGCGTCGGGGGAGGGGGACAGCCCCAGCATTTT
J gene: TRBJ2-7; D gene: TRBD1; V gene: TRBV7-2; clone size: many; CDR3 protein: CASSPDRGYYEQYF; CDR3 DNA: TGTGCCAGCAGCCCTGACAGGGGGTATTACGAGCAGTACTTC
J gene: TRBJ2-7; D gene: -; V gene: TRBV27; clone size: few; CDR3 protein: CASSGLKGPRTEQYF; CDR3 DNA: TGTGCCAGCAGTGGCCTCAAGGGACCAAGGACCGAGCAGTACTTC
J gene: TRBJ2-7; D gene: -; V gene: TRBV18; clone size: many; CDR3 protein: CASSPTTYEQYF; CDR3 DNA: TGTGCCAGCTCACCAACCACATACGAGCAGTACTTC
J gene: TRBJ1-6; D gene: TRBD1; V gene: TRBV3-1; clone size: many; CDR3 protein: CASSPAGTGTSPLHF; CDR3 DNA: TGTGCCAGCAGCCCAGCCGGGACAGGGACCTCACCCCTCCACTTT
J gene: TRBJ1-3; D gene: -; V gene: TRBV7-6; clone size: many; CDR3 protein: CASSLAPGYGNTIYF; CDR3 DNA: TGTGCCAGCAGCTTAGCGCCGGGGTACGGAAACACCATATATTTT
J gene: TRBJ1-1; D gene: -; V gene: TRBV10-3; clone size: many; CDR3 protein: CAISETQDDTEAFF; CDR3 DNA: TGTGCCATCAGTGAGACACAGGACGATACTGAAGCTTTCTTT
J gene: TRBJ2-5; D gene: -; V gene: TRBV5-1; clone size: many; CDR3 protein: CASSTQETQYF; CDR3 DNA: TGCGCCAGCAGCACCCAAGAGACCCAGTACTTC
J gene: TRBJ2-7; D gene: TRBD1; V gene: TRBV6-5; clone size: many; CDR3 protein: CASRGQGGYEQYF; CDR3 DNA: TGTGCCAGCAGAGGACAGGGTGGGTACGAGCAGTACTTC
J gene: TRBJ2-2; D gene: TRBD2; V gene: TRBV10-3; clone size: many; CDR3 protein: CAIRPSGRGDTGELFF; CDR3 DNA: TGTGCCATCAGGCCTAGCGGGAGGGGAGACACCGGGGAGCTGTTTTTT
J gene: TRBJ2-3; D gene: TRBD2; V gene: TRBV6-2/TRBV6-3; clone size: -; CDR3 protein: CASSYGSSGRTDTQYF; CDR3 DNA: TGTGCCAGCAGTTACGGTTCTAGCGGGAGGACAGATACGCAGTATTTT